The clone carrying this TCR beta chain was seen a few times. The sample originates from a study of early T cells in non-severe SARS-CoV-2 infection. Trimming pared 6 bases from V and 2 bases from J, leaving 14 bases between. The CDR3 sequence is 15 residues long. The germline gives CDR1 SGHVS, CDR2 FQNEAQ. TCRdb analysed the 5' RACE reads with MiXCR anew, one entry per CDR3 protein. The table shows about 44,000 distinct CDR3 sequences, with around 6% occurring only once. J is TRBJ2-1 and V is TRBV7-8; D may be TRBD2 (6 bases). The material sequenced was whole blood. This clonotype was sampled from an adult who was a healthcare worker with PCR-confirmed SARS-CoV-2 infection or an uninfected control (not recorded which). CDR3 in DNA: TGTGCCAGCAGACGGGAGCGGGTAGCCTACAATGAGCAGTTCTTC. As protein: CASRRERVAYNEQFF.